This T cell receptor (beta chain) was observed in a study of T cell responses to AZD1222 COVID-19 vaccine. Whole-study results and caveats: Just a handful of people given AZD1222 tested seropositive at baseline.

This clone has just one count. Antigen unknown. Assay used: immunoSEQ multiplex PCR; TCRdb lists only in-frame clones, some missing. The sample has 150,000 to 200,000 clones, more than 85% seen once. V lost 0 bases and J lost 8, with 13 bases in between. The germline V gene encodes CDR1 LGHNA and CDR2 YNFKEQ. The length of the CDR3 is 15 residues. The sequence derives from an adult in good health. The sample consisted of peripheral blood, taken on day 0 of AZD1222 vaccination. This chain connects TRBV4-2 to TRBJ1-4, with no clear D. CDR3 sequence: CASSQEAGGAEKLFF. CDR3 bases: TGTGCCAGCAGCCAAGAGGCAGGTGGAGCGGAAAAACTGTTTTTT.